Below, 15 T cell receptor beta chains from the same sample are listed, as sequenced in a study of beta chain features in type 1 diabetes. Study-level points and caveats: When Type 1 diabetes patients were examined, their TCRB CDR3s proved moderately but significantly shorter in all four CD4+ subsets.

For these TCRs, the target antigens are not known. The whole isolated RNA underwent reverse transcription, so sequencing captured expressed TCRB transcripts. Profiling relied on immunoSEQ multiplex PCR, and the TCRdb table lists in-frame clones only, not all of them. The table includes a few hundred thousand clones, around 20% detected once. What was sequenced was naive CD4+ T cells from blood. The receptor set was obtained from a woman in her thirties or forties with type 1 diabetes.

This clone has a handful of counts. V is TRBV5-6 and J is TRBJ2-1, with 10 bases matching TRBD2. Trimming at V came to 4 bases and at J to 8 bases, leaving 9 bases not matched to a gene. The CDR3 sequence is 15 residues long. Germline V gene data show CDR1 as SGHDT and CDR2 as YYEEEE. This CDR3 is CASSESGGAVDEQFF. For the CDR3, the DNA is TGTGCCAGCAGCGAGAGCGGGGGGGCCGTCGATGAGCAGTTCTTC.

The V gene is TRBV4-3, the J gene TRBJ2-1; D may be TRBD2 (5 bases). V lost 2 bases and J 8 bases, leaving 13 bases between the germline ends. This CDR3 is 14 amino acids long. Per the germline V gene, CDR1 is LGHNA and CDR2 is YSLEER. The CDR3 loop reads CASSQRGIGDEQFF. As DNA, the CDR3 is TGCGCCAGCAGCCAAAGAGGGATCGGCGATGAGCAGTTCTTC.

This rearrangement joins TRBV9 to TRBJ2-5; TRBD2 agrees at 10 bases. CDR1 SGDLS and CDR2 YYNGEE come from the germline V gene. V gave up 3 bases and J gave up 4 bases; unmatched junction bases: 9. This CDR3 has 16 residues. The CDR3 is CASSASGGAWGETQYF. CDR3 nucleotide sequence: TGTGCCAGCAGCGCCAGCGGGGGGGCCTGGGGAGAGACCCAGTACTTC.

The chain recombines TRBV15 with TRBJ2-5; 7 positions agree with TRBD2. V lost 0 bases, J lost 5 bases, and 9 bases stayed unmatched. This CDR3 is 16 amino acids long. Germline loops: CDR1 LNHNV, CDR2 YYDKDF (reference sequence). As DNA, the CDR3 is TGTGCCACCAGCAGAGATCAACCGGGAGGCGGGGAGACCCAGTACTTC. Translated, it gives CATSRDQPGGGETQYF.

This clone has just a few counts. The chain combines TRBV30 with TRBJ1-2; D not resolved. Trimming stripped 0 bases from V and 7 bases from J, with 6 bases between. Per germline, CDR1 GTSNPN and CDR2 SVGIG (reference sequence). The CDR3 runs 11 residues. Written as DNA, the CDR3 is TGTGCCTGGAGTGTAGGGAGTGGCTACACCTTC. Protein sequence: CAWSVGSGYTF.

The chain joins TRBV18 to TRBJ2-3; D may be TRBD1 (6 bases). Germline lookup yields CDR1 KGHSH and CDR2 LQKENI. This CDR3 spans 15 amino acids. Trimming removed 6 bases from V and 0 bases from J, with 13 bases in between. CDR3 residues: CASSPAGVSTDTQYF. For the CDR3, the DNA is TGTGCCAGCTCCCCCGCAGGGGTGAGCACAGATACGCAGTATTTT. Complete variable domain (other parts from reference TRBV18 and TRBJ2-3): NAGVMQNPRHLVRRRGQEARLRCSPMKGHSHVYWYRQLPEEGLKFMVYLQKENIIDESGMPKERFSAEFPKEGPSILRIQQVVRGDSAAYFCASSPAGVSTDTQYFGPGTRLTVL.

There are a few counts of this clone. The CDR3 loop reads CASSLGTNPNQPQHF. For the CDR3, the DNA is TGCGCCAGCAGCCTAGGGACAAACCCTAATCAGCCCCAGCATTTT. The chain combines TRBV5-1 with TRBJ1-5, with a tentative D call TRBD1 (6 bases). The CDR3 runs 15 residues. The V gene lost 4 bases and the J gene lost 4 bases, with 15 bases spanning the gap. Germline CDR1 SGHRS, CDR2 YFSETQ.

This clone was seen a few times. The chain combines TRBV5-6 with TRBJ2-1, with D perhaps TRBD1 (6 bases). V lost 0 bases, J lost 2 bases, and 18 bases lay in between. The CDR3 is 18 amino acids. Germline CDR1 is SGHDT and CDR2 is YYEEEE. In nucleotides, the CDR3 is TGTGCCAGCAGCTTGGGACGAGGGGGAGACAGAACCTACAATGAGCAGTTCTTC. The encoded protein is CASSLGRGGDRTYNEQFF.

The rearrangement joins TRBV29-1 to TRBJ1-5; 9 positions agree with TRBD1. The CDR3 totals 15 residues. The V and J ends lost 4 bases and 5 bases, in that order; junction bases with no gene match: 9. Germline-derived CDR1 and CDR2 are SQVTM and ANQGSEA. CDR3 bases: TGCAGCGTTGCGGCTGGACAGGGGCGAGATCAGCCCCAGCATTTT. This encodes CSVAAGQGRDQPQHF.

The DNA of the CDR3 is TGCAGTGCGTACCTACTCAATGAGCAGTTCTTC. Amino acids: CSAYLLNEQFF. V and J are TRBV20-1 and TRBJ2-1; D remains unclear. CDR3 length equals 11 residues. The germline V gene encodes CDR1 DFQATT and CDR2 SNEGSKA (reference sequence). V dropped 6 bases and J dropped 6 bases, with 9 bases sitting between them.

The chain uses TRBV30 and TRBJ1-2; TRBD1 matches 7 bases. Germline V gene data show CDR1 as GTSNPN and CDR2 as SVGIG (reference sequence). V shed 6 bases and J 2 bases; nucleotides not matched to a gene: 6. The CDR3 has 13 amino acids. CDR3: CACTDRPNYGYTF. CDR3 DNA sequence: TGTGCCTGTACGGACAGGCCCAACTATGGCTACACCTTC.

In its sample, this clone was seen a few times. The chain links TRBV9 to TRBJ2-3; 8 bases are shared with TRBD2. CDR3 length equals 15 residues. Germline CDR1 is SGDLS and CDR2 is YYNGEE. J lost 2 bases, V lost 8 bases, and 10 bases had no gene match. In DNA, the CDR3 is TGTGCCAGTGGAAAGGAGCGGGGGATCACAGATACGCAGTATTTT. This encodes CASGKERGITDTQYF.

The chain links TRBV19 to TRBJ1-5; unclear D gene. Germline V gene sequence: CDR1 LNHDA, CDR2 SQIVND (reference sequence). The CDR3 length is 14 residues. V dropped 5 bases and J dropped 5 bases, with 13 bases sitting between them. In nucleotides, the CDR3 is TGTGCCAGTAGTGATGGGCAGTTGTATCAGCCCCAGCATTTT. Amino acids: CASSDGQLYQPQHF.

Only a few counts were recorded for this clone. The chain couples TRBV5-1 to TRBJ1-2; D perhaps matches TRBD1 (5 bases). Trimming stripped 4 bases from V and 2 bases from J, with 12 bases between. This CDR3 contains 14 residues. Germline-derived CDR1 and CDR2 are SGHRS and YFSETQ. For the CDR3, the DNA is TGCGCCAGCAGCCCTGACAGCTCCAACTATGGCTACACCTTC. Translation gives CASSPDSSNYGYTF.

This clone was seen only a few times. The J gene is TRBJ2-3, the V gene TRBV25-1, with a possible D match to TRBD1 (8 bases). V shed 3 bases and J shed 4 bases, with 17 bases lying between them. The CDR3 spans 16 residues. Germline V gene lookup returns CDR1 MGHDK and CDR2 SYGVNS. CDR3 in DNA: TGTGCCAGCAGTGACGGGGGGACAGGACTACCAGATACGCAGTATTTT. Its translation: CASSDGGTGLPDTQYF.